These T cell receptor beta chains were read from a single sample in a study of shared clonotypes between healthy human individuals. Some clones are missing from TCRdb's copy, which holds only in-frame ones; the method was immunoSEQ multiplex PCR. The data hold approximately 590,000 clones, with 95% to 96% observed a single time. The sequenced material came from naive CD8+ T cells sorted from blood. The receptors shown here come from a woman aged 25 to 39 in good health. CDR3s leave out the opening cysteine and the closing phenylalanine or tryptophan. Only part of the rows carry a size: once, few, many, or a class if the clone is expanded.

>.|TRBV19|TRBJ2-1
ASSIDRASGRDERNEQF
>.|TRBV14|TRBJ2-1
ASSQGLGSGRVSEQF
>.|TRBV29-1|TRBJ1-1
SVVGLSPPLNTEAF
>.|TRBV5-1|TRBJ1-3
ASSLELGQGSSGNTIY
>.|TRBV7-9|TRBJ2-1
ASSSLAGSSYNEQF
>.|TRBV5-4|TRBJ2-7
ASSSPGLEVYEQY
>.|TRBV30|TRBJ1-1
AWSQSPRTGDEAF
>.|TRBV15|TRBJ2-5
ATSTGQGLETQY
>.|TRBV19|TRBJ1-5
ASTRDSNQPQH
>.|TRBV4-1|TRBJ2-5
ASSQDDRGGGETQY
>few|TRBV28|TRBJ2-3
ASSFPSRGDTDTQY
>.|TRBV7-8|TRBJ2-7
ASSSISSYEQY
>.|TRBV7-9|TRBJ2-3
ASSLQIDTQY
>once|TRBV2|TRBJ2-1
ASRVLDSNEQF
>.|TRBV30|TRBJ2-2
AWSPRKIGVLGYTGELF
>.|TRBV29-1|TRBJ2-7
SVEQSGDYEQY
>.|TRBV28|TRBJ2-1
ASSLTSGTHNEQF
>.|TRBV19|TRBJ2-7
ASSERTSYEQY
>.|TRBV7-9|TRBJ2-5
ASSRGETQY
>.|TRBV4-2|TRBJ1-1
ASSHPLLTGLNTEAF
>once|TRBV7-8|TRBJ2-3
ASSSRRGSTDTQY
>.|TRBV13|.
ASSLSILGATRELF
>.|TRBV4-1|TRBJ2-7
ASSLRQGSYEQY
>.|TRBV28|TRBJ1-5
ASSLSQRNQPQH
>.|TRBV28|TRBJ2-7
ASSPLGTGISYEQY
>.|TRBV2|TRBJ1-5
ASRQTGGLSNQPQH
>.|TRBV28|TRBJ2-7
ASSFGSESSYEQY
>.|TRBV6-5|TRBJ2-2
ASSYVGAGELF
>.|TRBV7-3|TRBJ1-1
ASSLSGGLMNTEAF
>.|TRBV27|TRBJ2-7
ASSWGNSYEQY
>.|TRBV5-4|TRBJ2-2
ASSTNTGELF
>.|TRBV19|TRBJ1-1
ASGLSRGTEAF
>.|TRBV28|TRBJ1-6
ASSRGDSHALNSPLH
>.|TRBV9|TRBJ1-2
ASSFAGTAYYGYT
>.|TRBV13|TRBJ2-7
ASSPRQGFYEQY
>.|TRBV9|TRBJ1-3
ASSGRRSSGNTIY
>.|TRBV7-9|TRBJ2-1
ASSIEEASGYNEQF
>once|TRBV27|TRBJ1-2
ASSFAGAGSNYGYT
>.|TRBV4-1|TRBJ2-1
ASSQDWQGRSNEQF
>once|TRBV28|.
ASSPWTGAHEQY
>.|TRBV5-1|.
ASSLAGGPYEQY
>.|TRBV6-5|TRBJ2-2
ASSYQGLQRTGELF
>.|TRBV5-1|TRBJ1-1
ASSGTLDGAF
>.|TRBV28|TRBJ2-1
ASSPRDTSRREQF
>.|TRBV5-5|TRBJ2-1
ASSLAPNYLSYNEQF
>.|TRBV2|TRBJ2-3
ASSIAGLSTDTQY
>.|TRBV5-1|TRBJ2-5
ASSLGWGGGETQY
>.|TRBV9|TRBJ1-3
ASSGTGGAGNTIY
>.|TRBV4-1|TRBJ2-1
ASSQGLAGGLRNEQF
>.|TRBV10-2|TRBJ2-7
ASSGTGGRYEQY
>.|TRBV20-1|TRBJ2-3
SASWGDTQY
>.|TRBV6-5|TRBJ2-7
ASTTGRSYEQY
>.|TRBV25-1|TRBJ2-1
ASSELAVYNEQF
>.|TRBV7-7|TRBJ2-2
ASSPIGSAGELF
>.|TRBV12-5|TRBJ2-1
ASAPDMYNEQF
>once|TRBV4-1|TRBJ1-1
ASSHREMDTEAF
>.|TRBV5-4|TRBJ2-1
ASRATGSSYNEQF
>few|TRBV18|TRBJ1-1
ASSDYTEAF